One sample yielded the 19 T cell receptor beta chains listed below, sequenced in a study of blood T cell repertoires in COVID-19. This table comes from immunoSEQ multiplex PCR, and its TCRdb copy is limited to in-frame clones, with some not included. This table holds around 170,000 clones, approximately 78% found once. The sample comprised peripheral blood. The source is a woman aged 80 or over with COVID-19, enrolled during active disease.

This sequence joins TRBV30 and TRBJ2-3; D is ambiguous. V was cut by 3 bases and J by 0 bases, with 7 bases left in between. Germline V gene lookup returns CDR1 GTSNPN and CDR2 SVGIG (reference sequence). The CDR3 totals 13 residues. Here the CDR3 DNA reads TGTGCCTGGAGCACAGATAGCACAGATACGCAGTATTTT. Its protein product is CAWSTDSTDTQYF.

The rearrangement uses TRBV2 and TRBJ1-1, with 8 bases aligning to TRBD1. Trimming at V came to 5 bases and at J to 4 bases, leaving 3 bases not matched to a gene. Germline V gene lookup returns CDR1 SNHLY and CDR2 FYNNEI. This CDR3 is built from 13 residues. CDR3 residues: CASSPDRGTEAFF. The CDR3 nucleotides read TGTGCCAGCAGTCCCGACAGGGGCACTGAAGCTTTCTTT.

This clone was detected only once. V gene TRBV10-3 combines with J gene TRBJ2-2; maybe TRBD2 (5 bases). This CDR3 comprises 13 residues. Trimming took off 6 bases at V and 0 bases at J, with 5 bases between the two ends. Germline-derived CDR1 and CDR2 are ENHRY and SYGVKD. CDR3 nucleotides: TGTGCCATCAGACTAGCGAACACCGGGGAGCTGTTTTTT. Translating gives CAIRLANTGELFF.

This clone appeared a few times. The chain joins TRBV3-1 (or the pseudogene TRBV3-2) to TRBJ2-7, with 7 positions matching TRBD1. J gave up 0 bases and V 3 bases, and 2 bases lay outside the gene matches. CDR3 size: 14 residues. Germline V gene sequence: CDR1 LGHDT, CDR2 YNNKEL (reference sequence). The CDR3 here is CASSHPGGSYEQYF. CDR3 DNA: TGTGCCAGCAGCCACCCAGGGGGCTCCTACGAGCAGTACTTC.

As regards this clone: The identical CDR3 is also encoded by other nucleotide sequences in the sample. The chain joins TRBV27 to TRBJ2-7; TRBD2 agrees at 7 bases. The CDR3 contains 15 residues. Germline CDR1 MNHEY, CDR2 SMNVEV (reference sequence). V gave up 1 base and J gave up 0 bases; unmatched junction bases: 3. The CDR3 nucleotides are TGTGCCAGCAGTTTATTCGGGGGGAGCTCCTACGAGCAGTACTTC. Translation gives CASSLFGGSSYEQYF.

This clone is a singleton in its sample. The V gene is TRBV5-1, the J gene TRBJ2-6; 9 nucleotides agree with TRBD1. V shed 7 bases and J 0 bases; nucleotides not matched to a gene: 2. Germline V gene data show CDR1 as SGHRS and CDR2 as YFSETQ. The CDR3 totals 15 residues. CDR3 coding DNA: TGCGCCAGCCGGACAGGGGCCTCTGGGGCCAACGTCCTGACTTTC. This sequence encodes CASRTGASGANVLTF.

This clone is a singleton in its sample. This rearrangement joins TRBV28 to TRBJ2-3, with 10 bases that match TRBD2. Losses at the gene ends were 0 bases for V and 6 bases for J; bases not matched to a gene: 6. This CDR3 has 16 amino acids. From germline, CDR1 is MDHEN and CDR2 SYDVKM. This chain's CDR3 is CASSLWLAGERDTQYF. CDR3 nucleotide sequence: TGTGCCAGCAGTTTATGGCTAGCGGGAGAGCGGGATACGCAGTATTTT.

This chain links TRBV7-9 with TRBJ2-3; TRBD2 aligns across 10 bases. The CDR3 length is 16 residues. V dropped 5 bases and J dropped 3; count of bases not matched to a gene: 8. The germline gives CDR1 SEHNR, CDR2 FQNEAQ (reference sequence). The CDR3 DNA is TGTGCCAGCAGCGTGGTCCTAGCGGGAGAAACAGATACGCAGTATTTT. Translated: CASSVVLAGETDTQYF.

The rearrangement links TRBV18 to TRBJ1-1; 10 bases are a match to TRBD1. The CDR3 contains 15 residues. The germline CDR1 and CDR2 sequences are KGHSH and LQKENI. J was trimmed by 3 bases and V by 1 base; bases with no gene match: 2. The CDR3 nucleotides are TGTGCCAGCTCACCACGACAGGGGGCGGACACTGAAGCTTTCTTT. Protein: CASSPRQGADTEAFF.

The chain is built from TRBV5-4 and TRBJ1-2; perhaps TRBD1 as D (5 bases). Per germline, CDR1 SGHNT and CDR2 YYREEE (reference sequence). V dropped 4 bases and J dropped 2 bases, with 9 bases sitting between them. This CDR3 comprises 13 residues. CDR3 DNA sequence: TGTGCCAGCAGCCCGGACAACAACTATGGCTACACCTTC. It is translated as CASSPDNNYGYTF.

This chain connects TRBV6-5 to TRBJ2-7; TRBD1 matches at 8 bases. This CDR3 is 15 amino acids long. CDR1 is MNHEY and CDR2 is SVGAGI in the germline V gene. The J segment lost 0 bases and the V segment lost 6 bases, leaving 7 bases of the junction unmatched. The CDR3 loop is CASSRTGLSSYEQYF. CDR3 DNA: TGTGCCAGCAGCCGGACAGGGCTGAGCTCCTACGAGCAGTACTTC.

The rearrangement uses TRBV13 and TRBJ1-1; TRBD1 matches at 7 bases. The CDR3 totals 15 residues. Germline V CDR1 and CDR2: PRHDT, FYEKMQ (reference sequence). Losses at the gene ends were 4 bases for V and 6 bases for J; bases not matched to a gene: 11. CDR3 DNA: TGTGCCAGCAGCTCTACCTACAGGGGAGCCGCTGAAGCTTTCTTT. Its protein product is CASSSTYRGAAEAFF.

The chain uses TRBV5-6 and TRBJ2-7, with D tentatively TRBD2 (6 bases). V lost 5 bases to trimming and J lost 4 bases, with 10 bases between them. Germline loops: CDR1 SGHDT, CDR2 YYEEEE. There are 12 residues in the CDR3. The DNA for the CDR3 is TGTGCCAGCAGTACGGGAGTTTACGAGCAGTACTTC. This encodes CASSTGVYEQYF.

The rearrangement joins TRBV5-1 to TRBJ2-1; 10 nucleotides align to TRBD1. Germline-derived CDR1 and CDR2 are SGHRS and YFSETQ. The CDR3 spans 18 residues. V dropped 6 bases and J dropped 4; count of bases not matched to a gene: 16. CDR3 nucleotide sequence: TGCGCCAGCACCCTAGGGGGCGACAGGGGGCGTTGGTACAATGAGCAGTTCTTC. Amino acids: CASTLGGDRGRWYNEQFF.

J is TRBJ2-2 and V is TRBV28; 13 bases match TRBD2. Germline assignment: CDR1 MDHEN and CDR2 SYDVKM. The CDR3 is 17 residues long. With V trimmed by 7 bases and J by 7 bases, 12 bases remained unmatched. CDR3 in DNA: TGTGCCAGCATGGGGGGCCCGGGACTAGCGGGACTCGGGGAGCTGTTTTTT. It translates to CASMGGPGLAGLGELFF.

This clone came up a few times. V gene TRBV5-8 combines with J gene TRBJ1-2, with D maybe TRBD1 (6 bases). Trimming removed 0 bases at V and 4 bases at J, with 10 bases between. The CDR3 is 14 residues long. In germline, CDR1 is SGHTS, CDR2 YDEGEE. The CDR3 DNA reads TGTGCCAGCAGCTTGGTTACAGGGAGCTATGGCTACACCTTC. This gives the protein CASSLVTGSYGYTF. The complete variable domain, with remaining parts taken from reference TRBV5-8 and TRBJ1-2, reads EAGVTQSPTHLIKTRGQQATLRCSPISGHTSVYWYQQALGLGLQFLLWYDEGEERNRGNFPPRFSGRQFPNYSSELNVNALELEDSALYLCASSLVTGSYGYTFGSGTRLTVV.

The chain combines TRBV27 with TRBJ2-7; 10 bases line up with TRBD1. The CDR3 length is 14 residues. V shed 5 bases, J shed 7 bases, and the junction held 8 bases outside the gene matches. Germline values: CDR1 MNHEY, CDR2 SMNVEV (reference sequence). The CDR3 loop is CASSPPGQGREQYF. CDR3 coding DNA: TGTGCCAGCAGTCCCCCGGGACAGGGGAGGGAGCAGTACTTC.

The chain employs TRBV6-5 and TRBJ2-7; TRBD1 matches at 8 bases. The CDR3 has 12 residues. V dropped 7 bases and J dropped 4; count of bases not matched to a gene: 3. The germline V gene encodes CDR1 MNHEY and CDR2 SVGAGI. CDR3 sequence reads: CASKGDRYEQYF. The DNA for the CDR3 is TGTGCCAGCAAGGGGGACAGGTACGAGCAGTACTTC.

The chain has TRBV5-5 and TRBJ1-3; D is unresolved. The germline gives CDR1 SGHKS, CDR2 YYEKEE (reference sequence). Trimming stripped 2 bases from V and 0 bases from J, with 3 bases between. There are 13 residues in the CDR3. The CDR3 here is CASSFRSGNTIYF. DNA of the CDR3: TGTGCCAGCAGCTTCCGCTCTGGAAACACCATATATTTT.